The source of this T cell receptor beta chain is a study of blood T cells in healthy people across ages. The sample providers were healthy Caucasian people from Russia, aged about 6 to 90. Each sample yielded at least 6 micrograms of PBMC total RNA. This CDR3 region has 18 residues. V dropped 5 bases and J dropped 1 base, with 23 bases sitting between them. A second PCR of roughly 6 to 12 cycles used a sample-barcoded 5' primer and a J-beta primer mix. The authors tagged each cDNA molecule using a template-switch adaptor with 12 random nucleotides. TCRdb used MiXCR to reprocess the 5' RACE reads, holding one entry per CDR3 protein. The sample shows 800,000 or so distinct CDR3 sequences, around 25% of them seen only once. The same sample was also used in a study of T cells of mothers and their children.

Sequencing input: blood. The chain combines TRBV12-3 or TRBV12-4 with TRBJ2-5; TRBD2 is a possible D gene (6 bases). The receptor was isolated from a boy younger than 18 in good health. CDR3 protein: CASSPPTVQRRVQETQYF. CDR3 in DNA: TGTGCCAGCAGTCCCCCTACCGTCCAGCGGAGGGTCCAAGAGACCCAGTACTTC.